This record concerns one T cell receptor (beta chain) sequence. This specimen belongs to a study of blood T cell repertoires in COVID-19. On the study more broadly: The origin of the acute and convalescent COVID-19 samples was the United States, Italy and Spain. PBMCs, B-cell-depleted T cells, or T cells provided the cDNA or gDNA that made up the material.

CDR3 size: 13 residues. CDR1 and CDR2 (germline): SNHLY, FYNNEI. With 7 bases removed from V and 2 bases from J, the gap between germline ends came to 10 bases. Per the original data handling: The authors estimated nucleated cell counts from reference gene primer amplification. The repertoire was sequenced with immunoSEQ multiplex PCR; TCRdb's copy has only in-frame clones and lacks some. That table supplies the V and J calls and clone size; D and trimming were determined from the DNA. The sample carries about 130,000 clones, approximately 77% recorded once. This TCR was recovered from a man aged 80 or over with acute or convalescent COVID-19. The sequenced sample was peripheral blood. J is TRBJ2-3 and V is TRBV2; unclear D gene. Written as DNA, the CDR3 is TGTGCCAGCAACGGCGGAGCCACAGATACGCAGTATTTT. Residues: CASNGGATDTQYF.